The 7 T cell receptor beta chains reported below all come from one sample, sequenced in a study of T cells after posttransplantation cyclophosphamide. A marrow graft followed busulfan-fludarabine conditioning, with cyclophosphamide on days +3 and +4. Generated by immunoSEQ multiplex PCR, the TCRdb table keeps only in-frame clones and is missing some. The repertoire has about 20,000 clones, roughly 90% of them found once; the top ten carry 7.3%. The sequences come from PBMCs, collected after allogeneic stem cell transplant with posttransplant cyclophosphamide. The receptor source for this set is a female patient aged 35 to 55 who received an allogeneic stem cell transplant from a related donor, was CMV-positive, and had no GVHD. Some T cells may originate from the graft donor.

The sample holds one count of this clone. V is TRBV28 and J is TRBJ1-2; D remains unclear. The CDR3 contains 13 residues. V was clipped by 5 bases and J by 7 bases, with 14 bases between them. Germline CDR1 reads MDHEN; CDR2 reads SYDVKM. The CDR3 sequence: CASSIAGVRGYTF. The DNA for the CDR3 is TGTGCCAGCAGTATCGCCGGAGTGCGTGGCTACACCTTC.

For the CDR3, the DNA is TGCGCCAGCAGCGTAGCGGCTCACGAGCAGTACTTC. The encoded protein is CASSVAAHEQYF. V and J are TRBV10-2 and TRBJ2-5, with D possibly being TRBD2 (6 bases). The last part of the DNA fits TRBJ2-7 better; the J call may be wrong. The germline CDR1 and CDR2 sequences are WSHSY and SAAADI. The CDR3 sequence is 12 residues long.

CDR3 loop: CASRGSGAGGPLHF. The CDR3 bases are TGTGCCAGCAGGGGATCAGGGGCTGGTGGGCCCCTCCACTTT. This rearrangement joins TRBV2 to TRBJ1-6; D is possibly TRBD1 (6 bases). This CDR3 spans 14 amino acids. Trimming took 6 bases from V and 13 from J, leaving 19 bases between them. Germline loops: CDR1 SNHLY, CDR2 FYNNEI.

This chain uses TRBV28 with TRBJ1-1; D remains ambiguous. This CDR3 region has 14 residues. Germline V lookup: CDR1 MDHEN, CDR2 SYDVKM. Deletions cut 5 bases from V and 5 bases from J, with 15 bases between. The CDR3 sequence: CASSQTIEVTEAFF. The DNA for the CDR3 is TGTGCCAGCAGTCAAACTATTGAAGTTACTGAAGCTTTCTTT.

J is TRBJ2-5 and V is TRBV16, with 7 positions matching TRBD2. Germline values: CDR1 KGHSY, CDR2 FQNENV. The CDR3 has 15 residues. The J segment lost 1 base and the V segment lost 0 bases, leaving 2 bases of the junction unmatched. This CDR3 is CASSQSGGPQETQYF. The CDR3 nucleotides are TGTGCCAGCAGCCAATCGGGAGGGCCCCAAGAGACCCAGTACTTC.

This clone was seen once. CDR3 protein: CASTTPGDRENQPQHF. The DNA for the CDR3 is TGTGCCAGTACCACCCCTGGGGACAGGGAAAATCAGCCCCAGCATTTT. The J gene is TRBJ1-5, the V gene TRBV19; 9 nucleotides align to TRBD1. The CDR3 runs to 16 residues. Germline CDR1 is LNHDA and CDR2 is SQIVND (reference sequence). V lost 7 bases and J lost 4; bases outside the gene matches: 11.

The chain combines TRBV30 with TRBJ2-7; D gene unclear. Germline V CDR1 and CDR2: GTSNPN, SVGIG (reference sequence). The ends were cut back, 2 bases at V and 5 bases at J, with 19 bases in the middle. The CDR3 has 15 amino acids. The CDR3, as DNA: TGTGCCTGGAGTCCTCGACGTATAGAGGTCAACGAGCAGTACTTC. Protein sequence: CAWSPRRIEVNEQYF.